These 25 T cell receptor beta chains were all obtained from the same sample, sequenced in a study of blood T cell repertoires in COVID-19. Sequenced by immunoSEQ multiplex PCR; TCRdb stores in-frame clones only, minus some. The sample has 45,000 to 55,000 clones, approximately 84% seen once; the top ten hold around 14%. Sequences were obtained from peripheral blood. The receptor source for this set is a human donor with active or convalescent COVID-19. The donor label of this sample is uncertain.

There are a few counts of this clone. The chain has TRBV21-1 and TRBJ1-1. TRBV21-1 is flagged as a pseudogene. This CDR3 is 10 amino acids long. CDR3 sequence reads: CASKEPEAFF. The CDR3 bases are TGTGCCAGCAAGGAGCCTGAAGCTTTCTTT.

CDR3 loop: CASSLVRTSSSYNEQFF. For the CDR3, the DNA is TGTGCCAGCAGCTTAGTCAGGACTTCGAGCTCCTACAATGAGCAGTTCTTC. The V gene is TRBV7-9, the J gene TRBJ2-1; the D gene is possibly TRBD2 (5 bases). Looked up from germline, CDR1 is SEHNR and CDR2 is FQNEAQ (reference sequence). The CDR3 has 17 residues. The V and J ends lost 1 base and 0 bases respectively, with 13 bases between them.

This chain links TRBV2 with TRBJ2-1, with no clear D. V was trimmed by 8 bases and J by 7 bases, leaving 6 bases between them. This CDR3 has 10 residues. The V gene's germline CDR1 is SNHLY and CDR2 FYNNEI. The CDR3, as DNA: TGTGCCAGCGCCACAAATGAGCAGTTCTTC. This sequence encodes CASATNEQFF.

A few counts support this clone. This sequence joins TRBV7-8 and TRBJ1-4, with a possible D match to TRBD1 (6 bases). The V end was cut by 5 bases, the J end by 0 bases, with 13 bases between. Germline values: CDR1 SGHVS, CDR2 FQNEAQ. CDR3 length: 16 residues. CDR3 DNA sequence: TGTGCCAGCAGCGGGTCAGGGGACGCAACTAATGAAAAACTGTTTTTT. Translation gives CASSGSGDATNEKLFF.

The chain recombines TRBV5-1 with TRBJ2-1; 8 bases fit TRBD2. CDR1 is SGHRS, CDR2 YFSETQ, per germline. The CDR3 consists of 14 residues. Trimming removed 1 base from V and 12 bases from J; junction bases left unmatched: 9. CDR3 amino acids: CASSLTHGGLAQFF. The CDR3 DNA follows: TGCGCCAGCAGCTTGACCCATGGAGGACTAGCGCAGTTCTTC.

The rearrangement joins TRBV7-2 to TRBJ2-7; 11 bases fit TRBD2. This CDR3 has 17 amino acids. J gave up 3 bases and V 7 bases, and 14 bases lay outside the gene matches. Per germline, CDR1 SGHTA and CDR2 FQGNSA. CDR3 in DNA: TGTGCCAGCAAACTAGCGGGAGTAAGTCGGCCCGACTACGAGCAGTACTTC. Translation: CASKLAGVSRPDYEQYF. Combining the CDR3 with reference TRBV7-2 and TRBJ2-7 gives the whole variable domain GAGVSQSPSNKVTEKGKDVELRCDPISGHTALYWYRQSLGQGLEFLIYFQGNSAPDKSGLPSDRFSAERTGGSVSTLTIQRTQQEDSAVYLCASKLAGVSRPDYEQYFGPGTRLTVT.

In its sample, this clone was seen once. V and J are TRBV5-1 and TRBJ2-5; a possible D gene is TRBD1 (6 bases). The CDR3 has 13 residues. V was pared by 4 bases and J by 2 bases, with 9 bases between. Germline CDR1 reads SGHRS; CDR2 reads YFSETQ. Here the CDR3 DNA reads TGCGCCAGCAGCCGGGACATACAAGAGACCCAGTACTTC. Protein: CASSRDIQETQYF. Variable domain in full (rest from reference TRBV5-1 and TRBJ2-5): KAGVTQTPRYLIKTRGQQVTLSCSPISGHRSVSWYQQTPGQGLQFLFEYFSETQRNKGNFPGRFSGRQFSNSRSEMNVSTLELGDSALYLCASSRDIQETQYFGPGTRLLVL.

The CDR3 nucleotides are TGTGCCACGACCTGGGACTGGGGGGGGGATGAGCAGTTCTTC. This encodes CATTWDWGGDEQFF. This chain uses TRBV27 with TRBJ2-1, with TRBD2 identical over 7 bases. Germline values: CDR1 MNHEY, CDR2 SMNVEV (reference sequence). This CDR3 contains 14 residues. Trimming removed 10 bases from V and 8 bases from J; junction bases left unmatched: 14.

The rearrangement joins TRBV6-5 to TRBJ2-3; 12 positions match TRBD2. CDR3 length: 13 amino acids. V was clipped by 8 bases and J by 6 bases; unmatched bases: 3. Germline V gene lookup returns CDR1 MNHEY and CDR2 SVGAGI. The CDR3 here is CASDTSGRDTQYF. CDR3 nucleotide sequence: TGTGCCAGCGACACTAGCGGGAGGGATACGCAGTATTTT.

In this sample, this clone turned up once. V usage is TRBV2 and J usage is TRBJ2-7, with D perhaps TRBD2 (6 bases). Germline V gives CDR1 SNHLY, CDR2 FYNNEI. This CDR3 is built from 14 residues. Between the trimmed V and J ends, which lost 6 bases and 1 base, there was a span of 13 bases. CDR3 sequence: CASRHRDLSYEQYF. In nucleotides, the CDR3 is TGTGCCAGCAGGCACCGGGACTTGTCCTACGAGCAGTACTTC. Together with reference TRBV2 and TRBJ2-7, the CDR3 gives the full variable domain: EPEVTQTPSHQVTQMGQEVILRCVPISNHLYFYWYRQILGQKVEFLVSFYNNEISEKSEIFDDQFSVERPDGSNFTLKIRSTKLEDSAMYFCASRHRDLSYEQYFGPGTRLTVT.

This clone has a single count. This chain connects TRBV29-1 to TRBJ1-1; D is possibly TRBD1 (6 bases). This CDR3 contains 14 residues. V lost 7 bases to trimming and J lost 3 bases, with 18 bases between them. Looked up from germline, CDR1 is SQVTM and CDR2 is ANQGSEA. This CDR3 reads CSANTGYPDTEAFF. The DNA of the CDR3 is TGCAGCGCCAACACAGGGTATCCGGACACTGAAGCTTTCTTT. The whole variable domain, remainder taken from reference TRBV29-1 and TRBJ1-1, is SAVISQKPSRDICQRGTSLTIQCQVDSQVTMMFWYRQQPGQSLTLIATANQGSEATYESGFVIDKFPISRPNLTFSTLTVSNMSPEDSSIYLCSANTGYPDTEAFFGQGTRLTVV.

This chain links TRBV7-3 with TRBJ1-3; tentatively, D is TRBD1 (5 bases). The CDR3 has 15 amino acids. Per the germline V gene, CDR1 is SGHTA and CDR2 is FQGTGA. Trimming removed 5 bases at V and 4 bases at J, with 15 bases between. CDR3 protein: CASSLRGDAGNTIYF. The DNA of the CDR3 is TGTGCCAGCAGCCTCCGGGGGGACGCCGGAAACACCATATATTTT.

The V call is TRBV10-3, the J call TRBJ1-1, with D unresolved. V gave up 6 bases and J gave up 5 bases, with 16 bases separating them. The CDR3 runs 14 residues. Germline-derived CDR1 and CDR2 are ENHRY and SYGVKD. This CDR3 reads CAISLSGEGTEAFF. The CDR3 coding sequence is TGTGCCATCAGCCTAAGCGGGGAAGGGACTGAAGCTTTCTTT.

This clone was seen a handful of times. The CDR3 region has the DNA TGTGCCTGGAGCGGTGGCGGTTACGAGCAGTACTTC. The encoded protein is CAWSGGGYEQYF. This sequence joins TRBV30 and TRBJ2-7, with D hard to call. Germline V CDR1 and CDR2: GTSNPN, SVGIG (reference sequence). The CDR3 contains 12 residues. V gave up 3 bases and J gave up 4 bases, with 10 bases separating them.

V gene TRBV5-1 combines with J gene TRBJ2-3, with D tentatively TRBD1 (6 bases). The germline V gene has CDR1 SGHRS and CDR2 YFSETQ. V was clipped by 3 bases and J by 1 base, with 9 bases between them. The CDR3 covers 14 residues. The CDR3 region is CASSSSGGTDTQYF. CDR3 in DNA: TGCGCCAGCAGCTCTTCAGGGGGCACAGATACGCAGTATTTT.

V gene TRBV7-3 combines with J gene TRBJ2-5; D is perhaps TRBD2 (5 bases). The CDR3 is made up of 13 amino acids. V gave up 3 bases and J gave up 5 bases, with 10 bases separating them. CDR1 is SGHTA and CDR2 is FQGTGA in the germline V gene. CDR3 bases: TGTGCCAGCAGCTTCGGAGGTGTGGAGACCCAGTACTTC. Protein product: CASSFGGVETQYF.

The rearrangement links TRBV5-4 to TRBJ2-1; D might be TRBD2 (6 bases). V was cut by 5 bases and J by 6 bases, with 18 bases left in between. The germline gives CDR1 SGHNT, CDR2 YYREEE (reference sequence). This CDR3 has 15 amino acids. This chain's CDR3 is CASRGGRQQSNEQFF. CDR3 DNA: TGTGCCAGCAGGGGGGGACGGCAGCAAAGCAATGAGCAGTTCTTC.

V gene TRBV7-2 combines with J gene TRBJ1-1; D gene ambiguous. CDR1 is SGHTA and CDR2 is FQGNSA in the germline V gene. V was pared by 6 bases and J by 7 bases, with 9 bases between. This CDR3 contains 11 residues. The CDR3 DNA sequence: TGTGCCAGCAGTTCACGGGTTGAAGCTTTCTTT. This codes for CASSSRVEAFF.

The chain couples TRBV29-1 to TRBJ1-1; TRBD1 is a possible D gene (5 bases). The CDR3 sequence is 13 residues long. V shed 7 bases and J shed 3 bases, with 15 bases lying between them. Germline assignment: CDR1 SQVTM and CDR2 ANQGSEA. The CDR3 DNA reads TGCAGCGGAGCAGGGCGGCAGGACACTGAAGCTTTCTTT. It codes for CSGAGRQDTEAFF.

This clone has just a few counts. This CDR3 reads CASRGQGNGYTF. The CDR3 nucleotides read TGTGCCAGCAGGGGACAGGGGAATGGCTACACCTTC. This rearrangement joins TRBV25-1 to TRBJ1-2; 10 bases match TRBD1. V shed 6 bases and J 6 bases; nucleotides not matched to a gene: 1. The V gene's germline CDR1 is MGHDK and CDR2 SYGVNS. CDR3 length: 12 residues.

The V and J genes are TRBV27 and TRBJ2-7, with D unresolved. Trimming shortened V by 8 bases and J by 6 bases, and 8 bases separated the two germline ends. From germline, CDR1 is MNHEY and CDR2 SMNVEV (reference sequence). CDR3 length: 10 amino acids. The CDR3 coding sequence is TGTGCCAGCGGCCTTTTCGAGCAGTACTTC. Translating gives CASGLFEQYF.

On this clone: Compared with germline, one end of the junction differs, possibly owing to a read error. This sequence joins TRBV6-1 and TRBJ1-2; possibly TRBD1 for D (6 bases). The V gene's germline CDR1 is MNHNS and CDR2 SASEGT. This CDR3 contains 11 residues. The CDR3 nucleotides are TGTGCCAGCAGTGACCTTGGACAGACTGCCTTC. This sequence encodes CASSDLGQTAF.

The chain has TRBV6-6 and TRBJ2-7; 8 bases agree with TRBD2. The J segment lost 7 bases and the V segment lost 7 bases, leaving 6 bases of the junction unmatched. CDR3 length equals 12 residues. Per germline, CDR1 MNHNY and CDR2 SVGAGI (reference sequence). The CDR3: CASNSGGSEQYF. In DNA form, the CDR3 reads TGTGCCAGCAATTCGGGAGGGTCGGAGCAGTACTTC.

The chain is built from TRBV5-6 and TRBJ2-4; D is perhaps TRBD1 (6 bases). The CDR3 loop spans 13 amino acids. Trimming pared 4 bases from V and 12 bases from J, leaving 17 bases between. From germline, CDR1 is SGHDT and CDR2 YYEEEE. As DNA, the CDR3 is TGTGCCAGCAGCCCCGATGATCGGACAGCTCAGTACTTC. Its translation is CASSPDDRTAQYF.

For the CDR3, the DNA is TGTGCCAGCAGCCAAGATTTGGGTGGGAGTGTGGATACGCAGTATTTT. It specifies CASSQDLGGSVDTQYF. The chain is built from TRBV4-2 and TRBJ2-3, with D possibly TRBD2 on 5 matching bases. CDR3 length: 16 amino acids. Germline values: CDR1 LGHNA, CDR2 YNFKEQ. The V gene lost 0 bases and the J gene lost 6 bases, with 16 bases spanning the gap.